This T cell receptor (beta chain) was recovered during a study of PD-1 blockade in classical Hodgkin lymphoma. Using immunoSEQ multiplex PCR, the repertoire was profiled, and TCRdb retains in-frame clones only, with some absent. The sample lists about 86,000 clones, about 91% occurring once. With respect to this clone: Its antigen is unidentified.

All patients experienced relapse after autologous stem cell transplantation, and brentuximab vedotin exposure was variable. From germline, CDR1 is MGHRA and CDR2 YSYEKL. The CDR3 extends over 15 amino acids. Unmatched junction bases numbered 6, after V lost 0 bases and J lost 8 bases. General study findings and limits: Newly diagnosed patients reportedly trailed healthy donors in baseline TCR diversity. Significantly greater TCR diversity emerged by C4D1 in CD4+ cells but not CD8+ cells.

The sequencing here drew on peripheral blood mononuclear cells (PBMCs), taken before the second cycle of nivolumab. The V and J genes are TRBV4-1 and TRBJ2-1, with TRBD2 matching over 8 bases. The TCR comes from a human donor with classical Hodgkin lymphoma. CDR3 region: CASSQESGSIYEQFF. CDR3 in DNA: TGCGCCAGCAGCCAAGAAAGCGGGAGTATCTATGAGCAGTTCTTC.